This TCR beta chain appears in the sequencing data of a study of preoperative IRX-2 immunotherapy in early breast cancer. Treatment noted: preoperative locoregional IRX-2 cytokine immunotherapy. Samples came from a phase Ib trial of preoperative locoregional IRX-2 cytokine immunotherapy. The CDR3 length is 16 residues. V lost 1 base and J 4 bases, leaving 17 bases between the germline ends. The table came from immunoSEQ multiplex PCR; TCRdb's copy has only in-frame clones and leaves some out. The sample contains roughly 40,000 clones, around three quarters of which appear only once. The TCR was taken from a human donor with breast cancer. Sample: tumor tissue, taken after IRX-2 immunotherapy. The chain links TRBV6-7 to TRBJ2-7; D might be TRBD2 (5 bases). TRBV6-7 is sorted into the ORF group, with uncertain function. CDR3: CASSYWSGLLGYEQYF. The CDR3 nucleotides are TGTGCCAGCAGTTACTGGTCCGGACTCCTTGGATACGAGCAGTACTTC.